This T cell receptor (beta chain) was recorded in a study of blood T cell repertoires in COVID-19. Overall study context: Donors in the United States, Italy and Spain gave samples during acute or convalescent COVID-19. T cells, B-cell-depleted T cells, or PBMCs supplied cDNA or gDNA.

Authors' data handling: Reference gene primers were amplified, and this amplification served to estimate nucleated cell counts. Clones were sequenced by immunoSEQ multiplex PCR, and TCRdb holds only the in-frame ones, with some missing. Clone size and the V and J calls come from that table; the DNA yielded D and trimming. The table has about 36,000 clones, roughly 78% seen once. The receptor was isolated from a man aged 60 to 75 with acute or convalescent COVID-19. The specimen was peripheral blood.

CDR3 region: CASSRPSSGRAIYNEQFF. The DNA for the CDR3 is TGTGCCAGCAGTCGGCCTTCTAGCGGGAGGGCTATATACAATGAGCAGTTCTTC. This chain joins TRBV28 and TRBJ2-1; TRBD2 matches at 12 bases. V trimming: 5 bases; J trimming: 4 bases; junction bases outside the gene matches: 12. The CDR3 contains 18 residues. Germline CDR1 and CDR2: MDHEN and SYDVKM.